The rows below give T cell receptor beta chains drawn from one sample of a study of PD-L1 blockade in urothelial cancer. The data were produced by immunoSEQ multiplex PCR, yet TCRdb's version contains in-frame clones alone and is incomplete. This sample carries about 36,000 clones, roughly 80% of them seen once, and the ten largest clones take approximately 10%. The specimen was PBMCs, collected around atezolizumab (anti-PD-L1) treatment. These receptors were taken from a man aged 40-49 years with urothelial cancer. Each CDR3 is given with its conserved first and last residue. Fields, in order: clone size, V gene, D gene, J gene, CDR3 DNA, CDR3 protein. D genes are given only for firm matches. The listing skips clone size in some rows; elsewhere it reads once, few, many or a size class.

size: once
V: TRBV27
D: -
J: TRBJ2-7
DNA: TGTGCCAGCAGGACTGCGGGGTACGAGCAGTACTTC
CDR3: CASRTAGYEQYF

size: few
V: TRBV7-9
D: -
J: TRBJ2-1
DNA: TGTGCCAGCAGCCTACCAGGGGTTGAGCAGTTCTTC
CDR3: CASSLPGVEQFF

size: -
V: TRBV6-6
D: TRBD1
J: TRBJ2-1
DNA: TGTGCCAGCACTTGGACAGGGGTTAATGAGCAGTTCTTC
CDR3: CASTWTGVNEQFF

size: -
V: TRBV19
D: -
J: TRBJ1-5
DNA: TGTGCCAGTAGTATCGGAGGCGGTCAGCCCCAGCATTTT
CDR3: CASSIGGGQPQHF

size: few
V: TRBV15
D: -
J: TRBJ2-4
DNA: TGTGCCACCAGCGAGTTCGCCAAAAACATTCAGTACTTC
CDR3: CATSEFAKNIQYF

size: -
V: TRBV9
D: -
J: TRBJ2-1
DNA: TGTGCCAGCAGCGTAGGGGTAGGGGACTACAATGAGCAGTTCTTC
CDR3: CASSVGVGDYNEQFF

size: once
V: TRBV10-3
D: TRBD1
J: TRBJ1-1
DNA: TGTGCCATCAGTGAAGAAGGGGGCGCGACTGAAGCTTTCTTT
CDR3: CAISEEGGATEAFF

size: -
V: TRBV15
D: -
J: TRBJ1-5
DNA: TGTGCCACCAGCAGAGATCTTTCGAGCTACCCCCAGCATTTT
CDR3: CATSRDLSSYPQHF

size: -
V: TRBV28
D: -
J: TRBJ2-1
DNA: TGTGCCAGCAGTTCGGGACTCCCAAACAATGAGCAGTTCTTC
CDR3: CASSSGLPNNEQFF

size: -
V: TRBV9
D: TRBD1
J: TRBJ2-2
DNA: TGTGCCAGCAGCGTAGCCGGGACAGGGAACACCGGGGAGCTGTTTTTT
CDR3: CASSVAGTGNTGELFF

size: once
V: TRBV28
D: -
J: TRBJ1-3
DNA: TGTGCCAGCAGTAATATGGTGGTTCTAAGTGGAAACACCATATATTTT
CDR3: CASSNMVVLSGNTIYF

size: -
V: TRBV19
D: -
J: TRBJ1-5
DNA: TGTGCCACCCGAAGGGGTGGACAGCCCCAGCATTTT
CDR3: CATRRGGQPQHF

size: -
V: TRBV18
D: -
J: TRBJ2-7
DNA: TGTGCCAGCTCAATACAGGGAGACTACGAGCAGTACTTC
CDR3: CASSIQGDYEQYF

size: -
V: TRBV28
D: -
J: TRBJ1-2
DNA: TGTGCCAGCAGTTCAGGGGCGAGGGGCTACACCTTC
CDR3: CASSSGARGYTF

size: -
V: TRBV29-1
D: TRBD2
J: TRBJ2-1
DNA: TGCAGCGTTGGAGCGGGAGCGTCGTACAATGAGCAGTTCTTC
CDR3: CSVGAGASYNEQFF

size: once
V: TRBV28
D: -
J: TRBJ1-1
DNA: TGTGCCAGCAGCCCAGCGTTGAACACTGAAGCTTTCTTT
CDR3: CASSPALNTEAFF

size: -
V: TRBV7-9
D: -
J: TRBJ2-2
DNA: TGTGCCAGCAGCCAGGGACTCACTAACACCGGGGAGCTGTTTTTT
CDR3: CASSQGLTNTGELFF

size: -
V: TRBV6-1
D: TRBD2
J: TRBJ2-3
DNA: TGTGCCAGCGGGGGGGAGGATACGCAGTATTTT
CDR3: CASGGEDTQYF

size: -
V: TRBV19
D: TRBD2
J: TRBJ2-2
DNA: TGTGCCACTGAAGCCGGGACACAGTCCCTAGCGGGAGCCACCGGGGAGCTGTTTTTT
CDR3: CATEAGTQSLAGATGELFF

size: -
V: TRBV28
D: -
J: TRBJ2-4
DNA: TGTGCCAGCAGTTTCCCCAGAAACATTCAGTACTTC
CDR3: CASSFPRNIQYF

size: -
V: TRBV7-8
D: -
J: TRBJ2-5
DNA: TGTGCCAGCAGCATGGGACTTCTGTACCAAGAGACCCAGTACTTC
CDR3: CASSMGLLYQETQYF

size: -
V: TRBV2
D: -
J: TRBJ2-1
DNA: TGTGCCAGCAGTGATGCGGAGGAGACAGGATACAATGAGCAGTTCTTC
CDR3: CASSDAEETGYNEQFF

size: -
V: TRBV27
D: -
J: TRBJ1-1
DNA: TGTGCCAGCAGTTTAGAGGGGAACACTGAAGCTTTCTTT
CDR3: CASSLEGNTEAFF

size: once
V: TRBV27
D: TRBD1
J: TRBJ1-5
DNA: TGTGCCAGCAGGTCCTTCGGGACAGGGGTTTTAAGCAATCAGCCCCAGCATTTT
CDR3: CASRSFGTGVLSNQPQHF

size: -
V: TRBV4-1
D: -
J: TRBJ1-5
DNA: TGCGCCAGCAGCGTCCCCGGGCAGGGCTGGCAGCCCCAGCATTTT
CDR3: CASSVPGQGWQPQHF

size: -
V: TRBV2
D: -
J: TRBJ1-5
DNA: TGTGCCAGCAGTGCACGGGGTGATCAGCCCCAGCATTTT
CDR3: CASSARGDQPQHF

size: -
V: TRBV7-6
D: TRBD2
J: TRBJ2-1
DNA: TGTGCCAGCAGCTTAGCGGTCCTCCTAGCGGGAGTCCCCAATGAGCAGTTCTTC
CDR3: CASSLAVLLAGVPNEQFF

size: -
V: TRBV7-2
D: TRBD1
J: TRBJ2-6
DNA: TGTGCCAGCAGCTTAAGGAGAACAGGGGCGAGCTCTGGGGCCAACGTCCTGACTTTC
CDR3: CASSLRRTGASSGANVLTF

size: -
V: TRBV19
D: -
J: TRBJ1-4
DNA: TGTGCCAGTTCCCGCCGGGAAGCTAATGAAAAACTGTTTTTT
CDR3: CASSRREANEKLFF

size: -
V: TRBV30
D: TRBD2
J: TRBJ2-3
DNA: TGTGCCTGTCTGACTAGCGGGATCAGCACAGATACGCAGTATTTT
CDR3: CACLTSGISTDTQYF

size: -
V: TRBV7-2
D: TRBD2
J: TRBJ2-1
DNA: TGTGCCAGCAGCAGGCCCGGGACTAGCGCCTTAAATGAGCAGTTCTTC
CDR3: CASSRPGTSALNEQFF

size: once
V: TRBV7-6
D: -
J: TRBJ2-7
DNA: TGTGCCAGCAGCTTAGCGATACAGGGCCGCGAGCAGTACTTC
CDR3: CASSLAIQGREQYF

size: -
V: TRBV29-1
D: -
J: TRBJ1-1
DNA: TGCAGCGTGATAAGGACAGCTAATGAAGCTTTCTTT
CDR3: CSVIRTANEAFF

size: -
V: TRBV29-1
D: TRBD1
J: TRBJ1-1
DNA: TGCAGCTATACAGGGGGCGAAGGAGGGACGACTGAAGCTTTCTTT
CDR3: CSYTGGEGGTTEAFF

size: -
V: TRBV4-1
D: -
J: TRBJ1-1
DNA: TGCGCCAGCAGCCCCCCGGGACTGACCGCGAACGATGAAGCTTTCTTT
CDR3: CASSPPGLTANDEAFF

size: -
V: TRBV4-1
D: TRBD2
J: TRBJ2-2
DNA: TGCGCCAGCAGCCAAGATTGGAGCGGGAGAGGGTCCGATTTTTTT
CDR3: CASSQDWSGRGSDFF

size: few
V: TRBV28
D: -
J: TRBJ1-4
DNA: TGTGCCAGCGTTGGGGCGGGGGTTGAATTTGGAACTAATGAAAAACTGTTTTTT
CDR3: CASVGAGVEFGTNEKLFF

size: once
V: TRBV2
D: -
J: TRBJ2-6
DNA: TGTGCCAGCAGTATTCAGGGGTCTGGGGCCAACGTCCTGACTTTC
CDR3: CASSIQGSGANVLTF

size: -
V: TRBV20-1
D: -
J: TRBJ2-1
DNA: TGCAGTGCTTCGCGGGGTGAGCAGTTCTTC
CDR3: CSASRGEQFF

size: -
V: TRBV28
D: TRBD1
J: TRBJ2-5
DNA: TGTGCCAGCAGTGGACAGGGACAAGAGACCCAGTACTTC
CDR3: CASSGQGQETQYF

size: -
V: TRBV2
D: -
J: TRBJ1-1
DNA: TGTGCCAGCAAACAGGCGCCGGTACCTGAAGCTTTCTTT
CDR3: CASKQAPVPEAFF

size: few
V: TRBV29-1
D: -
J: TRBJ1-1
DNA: TGCAGTGGCGGGTCGAACACTGAAGCTTTCTTT
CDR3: CSGGSNTEAFF

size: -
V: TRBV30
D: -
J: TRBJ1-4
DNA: TGTGCCTGGAGTTGGGGCTTACAGGAAAAACTGTTTTTT
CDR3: CAWSWGLQEKLFF

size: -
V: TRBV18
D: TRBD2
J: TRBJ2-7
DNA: TGTGCCAGCTCACCACCACGGACTAGCGGGAGTCGCTACGAGCAGTACTTC
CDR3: CASSPPRTSGSRYEQYF

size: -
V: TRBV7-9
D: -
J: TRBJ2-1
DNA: TGTGCCAGCACCCTAACTCCGGGATACAATGAGCAGTTCTTC
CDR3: CASTLTPGYNEQFF

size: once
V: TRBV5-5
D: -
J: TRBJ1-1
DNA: TGTGCCAGCAGCCCAACGCGGCAGGGGCGGAAGACTGAAGCTTTCTTT
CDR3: CASSPTRQGRKTEAFF

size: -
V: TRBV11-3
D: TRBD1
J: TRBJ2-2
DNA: TGTGCCAGCAGCCAGGGACAGGGGACCCCGAACACCGGGGAGCTGTTTTTT
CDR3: CASSQGQGTPNTGELFF

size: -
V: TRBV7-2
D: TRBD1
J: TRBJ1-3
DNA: TGTGCCAGCAGCTCACAGGGACAGCAAGGAAACACCATATATTTT
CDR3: CASSSQGQQGNTIYF

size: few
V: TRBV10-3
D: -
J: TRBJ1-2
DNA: TGTGCCATCTGGGGGGACTATGGCTACACCTTC
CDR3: CAIWGDYGYTF

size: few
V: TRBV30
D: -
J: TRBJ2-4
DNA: TGTGCCTGGAGTACAGGTCTCCGGGACATTCAGTACTTC
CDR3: CAWSTGLRDIQYF